The 15 T cell receptor beta chains in this list originate from one sample, sequenced in a study of blood T cell repertoires in COVID-19. Clones were read by immunoSEQ multiplex PCR, and TCRdb kept only the in-frame ones, dropping some. The data contain hundreds of thousands of clones, 65% to 90% of them singletons. Sequencing used peripheral blood. The receptors shown here come from a human donor in a cohort sampled during active COVID-19.

The chain has TRBV9 and TRBJ1-1; tentatively, D is TRBD1 (5 bases). The CDR3 contains 13 residues. The V end lost 2 bases, the J end lost 5 bases, and 10 bases lay between the germline ends. Germline-derived CDR1 and CDR2 are SGDLS and YYNGEE. The CDR3 DNA reads as TGTGCCAGCAGCGTTTCAGGGTTTACTGAAGCTTTCTTT. This encodes CASSVSGFTEAFF.

The chain joins TRBV7-8 to TRBJ2-3; 12 nucleotides agree with TRBD2. Losses at the gene ends were 5 bases for V and 4 bases for J; bases not matched to a gene: 7. In germline, CDR1 is SGHVS, CDR2 FQNEAQ. This CDR3 is 16 amino acids long. Here the CDR3 DNA reads TGTGCCAGCAGCCCGTCTAGCGGGGGGGGCGCAGATACGCAGTATTTT. Translated: CASSPSSGGGADTQYF. Using reference TRBV7-8 and TRBJ2-3 for the parts outside the CDR3, the full variable domain is GAGVSQSPRYKVAKRGQDVALRCDPISGHVSLFWYQQALGQGPEFLTYFQNEAQLDKSGLPSDRFFAERPEGSVSTLKIQRTQQEDSAVYLCASSPSSGGGADTQYFGPGTRLTVL.

Here the CDR3 DNA reads TGTGCCAGCAGCCACACTATTAGCGGGGGGGCAGGAGATACGCAGTATTTT. Residues: CASSHTISGGAGDTQYF. The chain is built from TRBV3-1 (or the pseudogene TRBV3-2) and TRBJ2-3; 11 nucleotides align to TRBD2. This CDR3 spans 17 amino acids. Losses at the gene ends were 3 bases for V and 5 bases for J; bases not matched to a gene: 10. Germline V gene sequence: CDR1 LGHDT, CDR2 YNNKEL (reference sequence).

The rearrangement uses TRBV30 and TRBJ1-1, with D hard to call. The CDR3 contains 11 residues. Per germline, CDR1 GTSNPN and CDR2 SVGIG (reference sequence). Trimming left V 3 bases short and J 11 bases short, with 13 bases between. The CDR3 reads CAWRPGVGAFF. Here the CDR3 DNA reads TGTGCCTGGAGACCGGGAGTGGGGGCTTTCTTT.

The chain carries TRBV18 and TRBJ1-1; D is possibly TRBD1 (6 bases). Trimming left V 6 bases short and J 3 bases short, with 20 bases between. Looked up from germline, CDR1 is KGHSH and CDR2 is LQKENI. The CDR3 extends over 16 amino acids. CDR3 in amino acids: CASSRQVLSGYTEAFF. CDR3 sequence (DNA): TGTGCCAGCTCGAGACAGGTATTGAGTGGTTACACTGAAGCTTTCTTT.

The CDR3 protein is CASGERGADTQYF. CDR3 nucleotide sequence: TGCGCCAGCGGAGAGCGGGGGGCAGATACGCAGTATTTT. The chain carries TRBV5-1 and TRBJ2-3; 9 bases align to TRBD2. CDR1 is SGHRS, CDR2 YFSETQ, per germline. With V trimmed by 7 bases and J by 4 bases, 4 bases remained unmatched. The CDR3 consists of 13 residues.

This chain links TRBV24-1 with TRBJ2-3, with 7 bases lining up with TRBD1. Germline CDR1 and CDR2: KGHDR and SFDVKD. The CDR3 contains 18 residues. The ends lost 5 bases at V and 2 bases at J; junction bases unmatched: 15. CDR3 nucleotides: TGTGCCACCAGTGGATCGCGGTTAACAGGGGCGGACACAGATACGCAGTATTTT. This translates into CATSGSRLTGADTDTQYF.

Here the CDR3 reads CASSPPTGVYGYTF. The CDR3 coding sequence is TGTGCCAGCAGCCCCCCTACAGGGGTCTATGGCTACACCTTC. The chain couples TRBV11-2 to TRBJ1-2; TRBD1 matches 7 bases. Trimming at V came to 5 bases and at J to 4 bases, leaving 7 bases not matched to a gene. Germline CDR1 is SGHAT and CDR2 is FQNNGV. CDR3 length equals 14 residues.

This clone was counted a few times. The J gene is TRBJ1-6, the V gene TRBV30; D is undetermined. CDR3 length: 14 residues. CDR1 GTSNPN and CDR2 SVGIG come from the germline V gene (reference sequence). Trimming removed 0 bases at V and 7 bases at J, with 10 bases between. This chain's CDR3 is CAWSVWRENSPLHF. The DNA of the CDR3 is TGTGCCTGGAGTGTTTGGAGGGAGAATTCACCCCTCCACTTT.

The genes are TRBV2 and TRBJ1-1; no reliable D call. The length of the CDR3 is 12 residues. Germline CDR1 and CDR2: SNHLY and FYNNEI. The V gene lost 3 bases and the J gene lost 7 bases, with 9 bases spanning the gap. This CDR3 is CASSERGYEAFF. CDR3 sequence (DNA): TGTGCCAGCAGTGAGCGAGGATATGAAGCTTTCTTT. Full variable domain (outside the CDR3, taken from reference TRBV2 and TRBJ1-1): EPEVTQTPSHQVTQMGQEVILRCVPISNHLYFYWYRQILGQKVEFLVSFYNNEISEKSEIFDDQFSVERPDGSNFTLKIRSTKLEDSAMYFCASSERGYEAFFGQGTRLTVV.

The chain joins TRBV7-9 to TRBJ1-3; a weak D match, TRBD1 (6 bases). This CDR3 comprises 14 residues. Germline-derived CDR1 and CDR2 are SEHNR and FQNEAQ (reference sequence). With 6 bases removed from V and 6 bases from J, the gap between germline ends came to 15 bases. CDR3 DNA sequence: TGTGCCAGCAGTTTACAGGGTTTCGCAAACACCATATATTTT. It encodes CASSLQGFANTIYF.

The chain is built from TRBV10-3 and TRBJ1-1; no definite D call. The CDR3 is 15 residues long. Germline V gives CDR1 ENHRY, CDR2 SYGVKD. V was shortened by 4 bases and J by 3 bases, with 15 bases between the two germline ends. The CDR3 loop is CAISALLVSDTEAFF. CDR3 DNA: TGTGCCATCAGTGCCCTACTTGTGAGCGACACTGAAGCTTTCTTT.

V gene TRBV7-6 combines with J gene TRBJ2-1; D uncertain. Germline CDR1 and CDR2: SGHVS and FNYEAQ. CDR3 length: 13 residues. V was shortened by 5 bases and J by 4 bases, with 9 bases between the two germline ends. The CDR3 bases are TGTGCCAGCAGCCCTCTAGATTACAATGAGCAGTTCTTC. Translated, it gives CASSPLDYNEQFF.

This chain connects TRBV2 to TRBJ2-1; perhaps TRBD2 as D (6 bases). Germline CDR1 reads SNHLY; CDR2 reads FYNNEI. CDR3 size: 13 residues. Trimming shortened V by 4 bases and J by 6 bases, and 10 bases separated the two germline ends. Here the CDR3 DNA reads TGTGCCAGCAGTGGGGGACTCCTCAATGAGCAGTTCTTC. Translation gives CASSGGLLNEQFF.

This clone was detected only once. The V call is TRBV10-1, the J call TRBJ2-5; D gene ambiguous. The CDR3 consists of 13 residues. Trimming removed 7 bases from V and 0 bases from J, with 9 bases in between. Germline lookup yields CDR1 WNHNN and CDR2 SYGVQD (reference sequence). The CDR3: CASIPFHQETQYF. CDR3 DNA: TGCGCCAGCATTCCCTTCCACCAAGAGACCCAGTACTTC.